The 21 T cell receptor beta chains in this list originate from one sample, sequenced in a study of T cell responses to AZD1222 COVID-19 vaccine. Sequenced by immunoSEQ multiplex PCR; TCRdb stores in-frame clones only, minus some. Of nearly 110,000 clones in the sample, 87% were seen once. Source: peripheral blood, taken on day 0 of AZD1222 vaccination. Receptor source: an adult in good health.

This chain uses TRBV7-2 with TRBJ1-1; 7 bases match TRBD1. J gave up 3 bases and V 3 bases, and 4 bases lay outside the gene matches. The CDR3 loop spans 14 amino acids. The germline gives CDR1 SGHTA, CDR2 FQGNSA. In nucleotides, the CDR3 is TGTGCCAGCAGCTTCAGACAGGGTCACACTGAAGCTTTCTTT. Translating it yields CASSFRQGHTEAFF.

This chain links TRBV5-1 with TRBJ2-5; no reliable D call. The V gene lost 2 bases and the J gene lost 0 bases, with 5 bases spanning the gap. Germline V gene data show CDR1 as SGHRS and CDR2 as YFSETQ. CDR3 size: 13 residues. The CDR3 nucleotides read TGCGCCAGCAGCTTCCCGTACCAAGAGACCCAGTACTTC. Residues: CASSFPYQETQYF.

The V call is TRBV6-5, the J call TRBJ2-7; 9 nucleotides agree with TRBD1. Germline CDR1 reads MNHEY; CDR2 reads SVGAGI. V lost 6 bases and J lost 6; bases outside the gene matches: 3. The CDR3 is 12 amino acids. As DNA, the CDR3 is TGTGCCAGCAGAACAGGGGGCCTCGAGCAGTACTTC. Its protein is CASRTGGLEQYF.

The V gene is TRBV10-3, the J gene TRBJ1-4; 7 nucleotides align to TRBD1. Germline values: CDR1 ENHRY, CDR2 SYGVKD. V dropped 7 bases and J dropped 8; count of bases not matched to a gene: 10. The CDR3 length is 14 residues. The CDR3 DNA reads as TGTGCCATCACCCGCCAGGGGGGAGACGAAAAACTGTTTTTT. This sequence encodes CAITRQGGDEKLFF.

V gene TRBV3-1 (or the pseudogene TRBV3-2) combines with J gene TRBJ2-7; D is possibly TRBD2 (6 bases). CDR1 is LGHDT, CDR2 YNNKEL, per germline (reference sequence). The length of the CDR3 is 11 residues. V was cut by 9 bases and J by 6 bases, with 12 bases left in between. CDR3 nucleotides: TGTGCCAGTCACGGGGGACGCGAGCAGTACTTC. It specifies CASHGGREQYF.

In DNA, the CDR3 is TGTGCCTTGGCCTCTAGCGCTAGCTCCTACAATGAGCAGTTCTTC. This encodes CALASSASSYNEQFF. The chain has TRBV30 and TRBJ2-1, with a tentative D call TRBD2 (6 bases). Trimming shortened V by 7 bases and J by 0 bases, and 16 bases separated the two germline ends. Germline-derived CDR1 and CDR2 are GTSNPN and SVGIG (reference sequence). CDR3 length: 15 residues. The full variable domain, with the rest looked up from reference TRBV30 and TRBJ2-1, is SQTIHQWPATLVQPVGSPLSLECTVEGTSNPNLYWYRQAAGRGLQLLFYSVGIGQISSEVPQNLSASRPQDRQFILSSKKLLLSDSGFYLCALASSASSYNEQFFGPGTRLTVL.

As for this clone: In the same sample, other DNA sequences code for this CDR3. This rearrangement joins TRBV12-3 or TRBV12-4 to TRBJ1-1; D gene uncertain. This CDR3 has 13 residues. V gave up 3 bases and J gave up 4 bases, with 9 bases separating them. The CDR3 DNA reads TGTGCCAGCAGTTTTGGAGGAGGCACTGAAGCTTTCTTT. This sequence encodes CASSFGGGTEAFF.

V is TRBV9 and J is TRBJ1-1; D is uncertain. The germline gives CDR1 SGDLS, CDR2 YYNGEE. Trimming cost V 4 bases and J 4 bases, with 14 bases left between them. The CDR3 totals 14 residues. CDR3 in DNA: TGTGCCAGCAGCTTTACATTCGTGGGCACTGAAGCTTTCTTT. The encoded protein is CASSFTFVGTEAFF. The full variable domain, its missing parts supplied by reference TRBV9 and TRBJ1-1, is DSGVTQTPKHLITATGQRVTLRCSPRSGDLSVYWYQQSLDQGLQFLIQYYNGEERAKGNILERFSAQQFPDLHSELNLSSLELGDSALYFCASSFTFVGTEAFFGQGTRLTVV.

The V call is TRBV29-1, the J call TRBJ2-1, with unresolved D. The CDR3 has 14 amino acids. Trimming cost V 0 bases and J 0 bases, with 6 bases left between them. Per germline, CDR1 SQVTM and CDR2 ANQGSEA. CDR3 residues: CSVEDGSSYNEQFF. The CDR3 DNA reads as TGCAGCGTTGAAGATGGTAGCTCCTACAATGAGCAGTTCTTC.

This rearrangement joins TRBV4-3 to TRBJ2-5; D may be TRBD2 (6 bases). This CDR3 is built from 14 residues. Germline assignment: CDR1 LGHNA and CDR2 YSLEER. Trimming stripped 4 bases from V and 0 bases from J, with 9 bases between. The CDR3 nucleotides read TGCGCCAGCAGCCCCCGGACTAACCAAGAGACCCAGTACTTC. Its translation: CASSPRTNQETQYF.

The rearrangement joins TRBV6-5 to TRBJ2-3; D is unresolved. This CDR3 spans 14 amino acids. CDR1 MNHEY and CDR2 SVGAGI come from the germline V gene. The germline V and J ends were trimmed by 2 bases and 1 base, with 7 bases remaining between them. The CDR3 protein is CASSYGPGTDTQYF. In DNA form, the CDR3 reads TGTGCCAGCAGTTACGGACCCGGCACAGATACGCAGTATTTT.

The chain combines TRBV25-1 with TRBJ2-3; D is undetermined. The CDR3 is 14 residues long. The germline V gene encodes CDR1 MGHDK and CDR2 SYGVNS. Deletions cut 1 base from V and 0 bases from J, with 5 bases between. The CDR3 loop is CASSESTSTDTQYF. As DNA, the CDR3 is TGTGCCAGCAGTGAATCCACTAGCACAGATACGCAGTATTTT.

The chain carries TRBV7-2 and TRBJ2-3, with no clear D. Germline V CDR1 and CDR2: SGHTA, FQGNSA. The CDR3 has 14 residues. V dropped 1 base and J dropped 8 bases, with 13 bases sitting between them. DNA for the CDR3: TGTGCCAGCAGCTTAGAACAGTCACGGGCTACGCAGTATTTT. The encoded protein is CASSLEQSRATQYF.

The chain couples TRBV6-1 to TRBJ1-5, with a tentative D call TRBD1 (6 bases). V shed 2 bases and J shed 4 bases, with 12 bases lying between them. Germline V gives CDR1 MNHNS, CDR2 SASEGT. The CDR3 extends over 15 amino acids. CDR3 amino acids: CASSETWRGNQPQHF. CDR3 nucleotides: TGTGCCAGCAGTGAAACCTGGAGGGGGAATCAGCCCCAGCATTTT.

This chain links TRBV15 with TRBJ1-3; D gene uncertain. CDR3 length equals 18 residues. V was trimmed by 0 bases and J by 0 bases, leaving 15 bases between them. Germline CDR1 LNHNV, CDR2 YYDKDF (reference sequence). CDR3 in amino acids: CATSRDYGVMGSGNTIYF. The DNA of the CDR3 is TGTGCCACCAGCAGAGATTATGGGGTAATGGGCTCTGGAAACACCATATATTTT. Full variable domain (remainder filled in from reference TRBV15 and TRBJ1-3): DAMVIQNPRYQVTQFGKPVTLSCSQTLNHNVMYWYQQKSSQAPKLLFHYYDKDFNNEADTPDNFQSRRPNTSFCFLDIRSPGLGDTAMYLCATSRDYGVMGSGNTIYFGEGSWLTVV.

The rearrangement uses TRBV6-5 and TRBJ1-3, with D unresolved. The CDR3 totals 14 residues. Trimming removed 8 bases at V and 0 bases at J, with 11 bases between. The germline V gene has CDR1 MNHEY and CDR2 SVGAGI. The CDR3 DNA reads as TGTGCCAGCGATCGGGGTTCCTCTGGAAACACCATATATTTT. Encoded protein: CASDRGSSGNTIYF.

The genes are TRBV30 and TRBJ1-1, with D maybe TRBD1 (5 bases). This CDR3 is built from 14 residues. Trimming took 4 bases from V and 7 from J, leaving 19 bases between them. Germline CDR1 is GTSNPN and CDR2 is SVGIG (reference sequence). CDR3 amino acids: CAWKHRGPAIEAFF. For the CDR3, the DNA is TGTGCCTGGAAGCACCGGGGACCTGCCATTGAAGCTTTCTTT.

Points on this clone: The same CDR3 also results from other DNA sequences found in this sample. The J gene is TRBJ1-5, the V gene TRBV7-2, with a weak D call TRBD1 (6 bases). This CDR3 comprises 13 residues. V lost 4 bases and J 2 bases, leaving 6 bases between the germline ends. Germline loops: CDR1 SGHTA, CDR2 FQGNSA. CDR3 region: CASSYRGNQPQHF. The CDR3 bases are TGTGCCAGCAGCTACAGGGGCAATCAGCCCCAGCATTTT.

The rearrangement uses TRBV9 and TRBJ1-6, with D hard to call. This CDR3 is 11 amino acids long. Trimming left V 7 bases short and J 10 bases short, with 9 bases between. Germline CDR1 reads SGDLS; CDR2 reads YYNGEE. The CDR3 is CASGSLSPLHF. CDR3 DNA sequence: TGTGCCAGCGGATCTCTCTCACCCCTCCACTTT.

The chain joins TRBV7-3 to TRBJ2-3, with 9 bases identical to TRBD2. Per the germline V gene, CDR1 is SGHTA and CDR2 is FQGTGA. The CDR3 contains 15 residues. After removal of 1 base from V and 4 bases from J, the junction contained 3 bases not matched to a gene. CDR3 protein: CASSLRRGGPDTQYF. CDR3 bases: TGTGCCAGCAGCTTAAGGCGGGGGGGCCCAGATACGCAGTATTTT.

The chain links TRBV5-5 to TRBJ1-2, with a possible D match to TRBD1 (6 bases). The CDR3 is 17 residues long. V shed 4 bases and J shed 0 bases, with 19 bases lying between them. Germline V gene sequence: CDR1 SGHKS, CDR2 YYEKEE (reference sequence). The CDR3 DNA reads as TGTGCCAGCAGCCTAAGTCCCGGAGGGGGTTCTAACTATGGCTACACCTTC. It yields the protein CASSLSPGGGSNYGYTF.